The 23 T cell receptor beta chains reported below all come from one sample, sequenced in a study of blood T cells in healthy people across ages. Alongside a J-beta primer mix, a sample-barcoded 5' primer served in a second PCR lasting about 7 to 12 cycles. TCRdb called the 5' RACE reads again in MiXCR, with one record for every CDR3 protein. Counted here are around 1,700,000 distinct CDR3 sequences, 25% to 30% occurring once; the ten biggest clones make up approximately 7.7%. Sequenced: blood. Receptors originate from a woman in her twenties or thirties in good health.

This clonotype showed up just a few times. The rearrangement joins TRBV20-1 to TRBJ1-2; D is perhaps TRBD1 (6 bases). This CDR3 contains 14 residues. CDR1 and CDR2 (germline): DFQATT, SNEGSKA (reference sequence). Trimming stripped 1 base from V and 3 bases from J, with 12 bases between. CDR3 protein: CSARVDRPDYGYTF. The CDR3 bases are TGCAGTGCTAGAGTAGACAGGCCTGACTATGGCTACACCTTC.

The CDR3, as DNA: TGCAGTGCTAGAGACTCCCGGACTAGCGAAGATACGCAGTATTTT. It specifies CSARDSRTSEDTQYF. This chain links TRBV20-1 with TRBJ2-3, with 9 bases fitting TRBD2. Losses at the gene ends were 0 bases for V and 5 bases for J; bases not matched to a gene: 6. This CDR3 has 15 residues. Germline V CDR1 and CDR2: DFQATT, SNEGSKA (reference sequence).

For this clonotype: Just one base apart from a much larger clone, this may be a read error. V is TRBV6-5 and J is TRBJ2-7, with 10 bases aligning to TRBD1. Per the germline V gene, CDR1 is MNHEY and CDR2 is SVGAGI. CDR3 length: 15 residues. CDR3: CASSYGDRGFRERYF. CDR3 nucleotide sequence: TGTGCCAGCAGTTATGGGGACAGGGGTTTTCGGGAGCGGTACTTC.

V is TRBV6-6 and J is TRBJ1-3; D is ambiguous. This CDR3 spans 15 amino acids. Germline CDR1 and CDR2: MNHNY and SVGAGI (reference sequence). V was trimmed by 6 bases and J by 0 bases, leaving 12 bases between them. The CDR3 spells CASSPSSSSGNTIYF. Here the CDR3 DNA reads TGTGCCAGCAGCCCGAGCTCGTCCTCTGGAAACACCATATATTTT.

This clonotype turned up a few times. This chain joins TRBV7-9 and TRBJ2-2, with TRBD1 matching over 9 bases. This CDR3 spans 15 amino acids. V was pared by 5 bases and J by 7 bases, with 8 bases of the junction left unmatched. Germline V gene lookup returns CDR1 SEHNR and CDR2 FQNEAQ (reference sequence). CDR3 region: CASSPRDRAIGELFF. CDR3 nucleotide sequence: TGTGCCAGCAGCCCGCGGGACAGGGCCATCGGGGAGCTGTTTTTT.

With respect to this clonotype: A read error may explain this, as a much larger clone is one base away. The V gene is TRBV28, the J gene TRBJ1-2; TRBD1 agrees at 9 bases. Germline loops: CDR1 MDHEN, CDR2 SYDVKM. The CDR3 is 15 residues long. V was clipped by 4 bases and J by 4 bases; unmatched bases: 7. CDR3 region: CASSSSGQGIYGYTF. The CDR3 DNA reads as TGTGCCAGCAGTTCCTCGGGACAGGGAATCTATGGCTACACCTTC.

The chain carries TRBV20-1 and TRBJ2-7, with D perhaps given as TRBD1 or TRBD2 (5 bases each). Germline values: CDR1 DFQATT, CDR2 SNEGSKA (reference sequence). There are 12 residues in the CDR3. Between the trimmed V and J ends, which lost 2 bases and 4 bases, there was a span of 9 bases. The CDR3 nucleotides are TGCAGTGCTAGACGGGACGGGTACGAGCAGTACTTC. Translation: CSARRDGYEQYF.

Here the CDR3 DNA reads TGTGCCAGCAGCCGCTCCGACAGGGGGTCCTACGAGCAGTACTTC. Encoded protein: CASSRSDRGSYEQYF. The V and J genes are TRBV3-1 and TRBJ2-7; 9 bases fit TRBD1. Trimming removed 4 bases from V and 1 base from J; junction bases left unmatched: 5. The germline V gene encodes CDR1 LGHDT and CDR2 YNNKEL (reference sequence). This CDR3 spans 15 amino acids.

The CDR3, as DNA: TGCAGTGCGTCCAGACTAGAAATCTACGAGCAGTACTTC. It yields the protein CSASRLEIYEQYF. The chain couples TRBV20-1 to TRBJ2-7, with D perhaps matching TRBD2 (6 bases). Germline V gene data show CDR1 as DFQATT and CDR2 as SNEGSKA (reference sequence). This CDR3 spans 13 amino acids. Trimming removed 6 bases from V and 3 bases from J, with 15 bases in between.

V gene TRBV6-1 combines with J gene TRBJ1-1; perhaps TRBD1 as D (6 bases). The CDR3 has 15 residues. CDR1 and CDR2 from the germline V gene are MNHNS and SASEGT. Trimming stripped 2 bases from V and 4 bases from J, with 14 bases between. In nucleotides, the CDR3 is TGTGCCAGCAGTGAACGGGGGGCTGTCGGCACTGAAGCTTTCTTT. Its translation: CASSERGAVGTEAFF.

Remarks on this clonotype: This may stem from a read error, because a much larger clone lies one nucleotide away. The gene calls are TRBV2 and TRBJ2-6; possible D gene TRBD1, 5 bases. The CDR3 is made up of 15 amino acids. V was cut by 3 bases and J by 0 bases, with 6 bases left in between. The V gene's germline CDR1 is SNHLY and CDR2 FYNNEI. CDR3 region: CASSDDSSGANVLTF. CDR3 bases: TGTGCCAGCAGTGACGACAGCTCTGGGGCCAACGTCCTGACTTTC.

In this sample, this clonotype turned up a few times. The V gene is TRBV7-6, the J gene TRBJ2-7; no reliable D call. CDR1 is SGHVS and CDR2 is FNYEAQ in the germline V gene. V was clipped by 5 bases and J by 0 bases, with 11 bases between them. The CDR3 runs to 14 residues. CDR3 nucleotides: TGTGCCAGCAGCCTAAGGGTCCCCTCCTACGAGCAGTACTTC. It specifies CASSLRVPSYEQYF.

This chain uses TRBV14 with TRBJ1-2; D is perhaps TRBD1 (5 bases). Germline CDR1 and CDR2: SGHDN and FVKESK. V was trimmed by 4 bases and J by 3 bases, leaving 18 bases between them. CDR3 length equals 16 residues. The CDR3 region is CASSLRGVGGYYGYTF. As DNA, the CDR3 is TGTGCCAGCAGCCTCCGAGGGGTGGGCGGATACTATGGCTACACCTTC. The whole variable domain, filled in from reference TRBV14 and TRBJ1-2, reads EAGVTQFPSHSVIEKGQTVTLRCDPISGHDNLYWYRRVMGKEIKFLLHFVKESKQDESGMPNNRFLAERTGGTYSTLKVQPAELEDSGVYFCASSLRGVGGYYGYTFGSGTRLTVV.

This clonotype occurred many times. The rearrangement joins TRBV29-1 to TRBJ2-5; D gene unclear. The CDR3 spans 12 residues. Trimming shortened V by 1 base and J by 1 base, and 4 bases separated the two germline ends. Germline values: CDR1 SQVTM, CDR2 ANQGSEA. The CDR3 spells CSVEVSQETQYF. CDR3 bases: TGCAGCGTTGAAGTCAGCCAAGAGACCCAGTACTTC.

Of note for this clonotype: With a much larger clone just one base away, this may be a read error. The chain carries TRBV20-1 and TRBJ2-5, with 7 bases identical to TRBD1. The last part of the DNA fits TRBJ2-1 better; the J call may be wrong. The CDR3 has 13 residues. Germline V gives CDR1 DFQATT, CDR2 SNEGSKA (reference sequence). The CDR3 loop is CSAKGQDQETQFF. The CDR3 DNA reads as TGCAGTGCTAAAGGACAGGACCAAGAGACCCAGTTCTTC.

This chain links TRBV20-1 with TRBJ2-7; no firm D call. Between the trimmed V and J ends, which lost 2 bases and 6 bases, there was a span of 32 bases. This CDR3 comprises 19 residues. Germline V gene lookup returns CDR1 DFQATT and CDR2 SNEGSKA (reference sequence). CDR3 amino acids: CSARRWVGTPTTAPCEQYF. The CDR3 DNA reads as TGCAGTGCTAGAAGGTGGGTCGGCACCCCAACAACTGCCCCCTGCGAGCAGTACTTC.

The V call is TRBV12-3 or TRBV12-4, the J call TRBJ1-4; D might be TRBD1 (6 bases). This CDR3 is 16 amino acids long. With 4 bases removed from V and 3 bases from J, the gap between germline ends came to 15 bases. Written as DNA, the CDR3 is TGTGCCAGCAGTTCGAACACAGGGCCGGCTAATGAAAAACTGTTTTTT. Encoded protein: CASSSNTGPANEKLFF.

Many counts were recorded for this clonotype. This chain uses TRBV12-5 with TRBJ2-4; D assignment may be TRBD1 or TRBD2 (5 bases each). The V end was cut by 0 bases, the J end by 3 bases, with 15 bases between. Germline CDR1 and CDR2: LGHNT and FRNRAP. The CDR3 sequence is 17 residues long. In DNA, the CDR3 is TGTGCTAGTGGTTTGGTACCAGGGAGTTTCGGCAAAAACATTCAGTACTTC. Translated: CASGLVPGSFGKNIQYF. The full variable domain, completed using reference TRBV12-5 and TRBJ2-4, is DARVTQTPRHKVTEMGQEVTMRCQPILGHNTVFWYRQTMMQGLELLAYFRNRAPLDDSGMPKDRFSAEMPDATLATLKIQPSEPRDSAVYFCASGLVPGSFGKNIQYFGAGTRLSVL.

As regards this clonotype: A read error may be the cause here, since a much bigger clone is one base away. The chain joins TRBV20-1 to TRBJ2-4, with 8 bases fitting TRBD2. The assigned J gene may be wrong: the sequence end matches TRBJ2-7 better. Germline V gene data show CDR1 as DFQATT and CDR2 as SNEGSKA (reference sequence). The CDR3 runs to 16 residues. CDR3 region: CGARDSAGGLSYEQYF. CDR3 nucleotide sequence: TGCGGTGCTAGAGATTCTGCGGGGGGCCTCTCCTACGAGCAGTACTTC.

This clonotype has ten or more counts. This sequence joins TRBV15 and TRBJ2-7; 9 bases are a match to TRBD1. J gave up 4 bases and V 5 bases, and 0 bases lay outside the gene matches. Germline V gene data show CDR1 as LNHNV and CDR2 as YYDKDF (reference sequence). The CDR3 is 12 amino acids. The CDR3 is CATSGQGYEQYF. The CDR3 DNA reads as TGTGCCACCAGCGGACAGGGGTACGAGCAGTACTTC.

The sample holds a few counts of this clonotype. The V and J genes are TRBV12-3 or TRBV12-4 and TRBJ1-2; D call uncertain. The CDR3 sequence is 15 residues long. The ends were cut back, 5 bases at V and 1 base at J, with 14 bases in the middle. The CDR3 sequence is CASSPGSAGNYGYTF. CDR3 nucleotides: TGTGCCAGCAGTCCCGGATCCGCGGGTAACTATGGCTACACCTTC.

In its sample, this clonotype was seen a few times. The CDR3 loop is CASSPGGSLTHSPLHF. The CDR3 DNA reads TGCGCCAGCAGCCCCGGAGGCAGTTTAACGCATTCACCCCTCCACTTT. The chain joins TRBV5-1 to TRBJ1-6; D gene ambiguous. Germline loops: CDR1 SGHRS, CDR2 YFSETQ. The CDR3 extends over 16 amino acids. The ends were cut back, 4 bases at V and 8 bases at J, with 19 bases in the middle.

This clonotype has only a few counts. The rearrangement uses TRBV6-5 and TRBJ1-6, with D maybe TRBD1 (5 bases). V gave up 8 bases and J gave up 9 bases, with 23 bases separating them. This CDR3 has 16 amino acids. Germline V gene lookup returns CDR1 MNHEY and CDR2 SVGAGI. CDR3: CASSPRQSTWGSPLHF. The CDR3, as DNA: TGTGCCAGCTCACCCCGACAGTCGACTTGGGGTTCACCCCTCCACTTT.